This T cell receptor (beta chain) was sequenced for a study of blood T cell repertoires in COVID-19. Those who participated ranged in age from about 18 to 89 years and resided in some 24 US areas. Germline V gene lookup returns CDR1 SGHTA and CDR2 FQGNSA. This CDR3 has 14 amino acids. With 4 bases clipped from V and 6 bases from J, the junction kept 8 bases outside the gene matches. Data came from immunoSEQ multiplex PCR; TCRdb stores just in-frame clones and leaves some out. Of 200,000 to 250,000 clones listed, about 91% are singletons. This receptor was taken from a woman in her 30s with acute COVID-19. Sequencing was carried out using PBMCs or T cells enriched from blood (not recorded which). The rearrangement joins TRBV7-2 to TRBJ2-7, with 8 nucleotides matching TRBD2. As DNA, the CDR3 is TGTGCCAGCAGCTCTCTCTCCCGGGGGGGCGAGCAGTACTTC. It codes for CASSSLSRGGEQYF.